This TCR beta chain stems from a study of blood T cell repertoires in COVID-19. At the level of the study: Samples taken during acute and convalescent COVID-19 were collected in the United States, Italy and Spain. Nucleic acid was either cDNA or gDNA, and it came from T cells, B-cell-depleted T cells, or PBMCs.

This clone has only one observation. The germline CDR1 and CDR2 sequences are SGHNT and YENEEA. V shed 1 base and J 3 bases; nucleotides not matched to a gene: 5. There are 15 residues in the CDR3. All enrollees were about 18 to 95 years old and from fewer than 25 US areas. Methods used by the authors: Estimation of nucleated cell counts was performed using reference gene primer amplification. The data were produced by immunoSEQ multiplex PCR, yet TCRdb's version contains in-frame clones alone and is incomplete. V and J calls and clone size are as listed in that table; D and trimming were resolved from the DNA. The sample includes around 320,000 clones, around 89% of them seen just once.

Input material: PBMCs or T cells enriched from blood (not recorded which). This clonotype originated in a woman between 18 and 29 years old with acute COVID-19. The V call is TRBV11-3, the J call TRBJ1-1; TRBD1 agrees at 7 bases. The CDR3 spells CASSLGPGQHTEAFF. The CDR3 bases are TGTGCCAGCAGCTTAGGACCGGGACAGCACACTGAAGCTTTCTTT.